These 23 T cell receptor beta chains were sequenced from one sample in a study of blood T cell repertoires in COVID-19. TCRdb keeps only in-frame clones here, not all; method: immunoSEQ multiplex PCR. This sample has approximately 200,000 clones, with around 83% found just once. Sample: peripheral blood. These receptors were obtained from a woman in her fifties or sixties with acute or convalescent COVID-19.

The genes are TRBV4-2 and TRBJ2-7, with 14 bases aligning to TRBD2. Germline CDR1 LGHNA, CDR2 YNFKEQ. With V trimmed by 5 bases and J by 3 bases, 3 bases remained unmatched. CDR3 length: 15 amino acids. CDR3 loop: CASSTGTSGSYEQYF. As DNA, the CDR3 is TGTGCCAGCAGCACCGGGACTAGCGGGAGCTACGAGCAGTACTTC.

V is TRBV19 and J is TRBJ1-5, with D unclear. The CDR3 runs 14 residues. Germline lookup yields CDR1 LNHDA and CDR2 SQIVND (reference sequence). With 3 bases removed from V and 7 bases from J, the gap between germline ends came to 13 bases. Written as DNA, the CDR3 is TGTGCCAGTAGTATCCCAGGTGCCATCCAGCCCCAGCATTTT. It specifies CASSIPGAIQPQHF.

The J gene is TRBJ2-3, the V gene TRBV30; 9 bases are shared with TRBD1. J gave up 5 bases and V 5 bases, and 11 bases lay outside the gene matches. Germline CDR1 is GTSNPN and CDR2 is SVGIG (reference sequence). The length of the CDR3 is 15 residues. The CDR3 bases are TGTGCCTGGGGGACAGGGATGGGCCGTGGAGATACGCAGTATTTT. Translated, it gives CAWGTGMGRGDTQYF.

The chain carries TRBV3-1 (or the pseudogene TRBV3-2) and TRBJ1-6, with D hard to call. With 1 base removed from V and 8 bases from J, the gap between germline ends came to 9 bases. The CDR3 runs 14 residues. Germline CDR1 LGHDT, CDR2 YNNKEL (reference sequence). The DNA of the CDR3 is TGTGCCAGCAGCCAAGCAGTCCTGGATTCACCCCTCCACTTT. Protein: CASSQAVLDSPLHF.

The CDR3 nucleotides are TGTGCCAGCAGTTACTCGAGATCCCATACAGGGGCTTCCACCAACGAGCAGTACTTC. Residues: CASSYSRSHTGASTNEQYF. The V gene is TRBV6-2 or TRBV6-3, the J gene TRBJ2-7; TRBD1 agrees at 7 bases. The CDR3 extends over 19 amino acids. Trimming cost V 0 bases and J 5 bases; bases outside gene matches: 19. The germline CDR1 and CDR2 sequences are MNHEY and SVGEGT.

J is TRBJ2-1 and V is TRBV7-2, with 10 bases matching TRBD1. CDR3 length: 14 amino acids. Losses at the gene ends were 5 bases for V and 7 bases for J; bases not matched to a gene: 5. CDR1 and CDR2 from the germline V gene are SGHTA and FQGNSA. CDR3 bases: TGTGCCAGCAGCAGGGGGACAGGGGAGAATGAGCAGTTCTTC. It translates to CASSRGTGENEQFF.

This clone was observed a single time. CDR3 sequence: CASSKRFQARGQGVSTPYNEQFF. The CDR3 bases are TGTGCCAGCAGCAAAAGATTTCAAGCCCGGGGACAGGGTGTTTCTACGCCATACAATGAGCAGTTCTTC. The chain carries TRBV21-1 and TRBJ2-1; the listed D gene, TRBD1, was not tested against the DNA. TRBV21-1 is shown as a pseudogene. This CDR3 has 23 residues.

This chain links TRBV3-1 (or the pseudogene TRBV3-2) with TRBJ2-2; 11 bases map to TRBD2. The CDR3 is 16 amino acids. The J segment lost 5 bases and the V segment lost 3 bases, leaving 5 bases of the junction unmatched. Germline CDR1 and CDR2: LGHDT and YNNKEL (reference sequence). The CDR3 here is CASSHIAGGPTGELFF. In nucleotides, the CDR3 is TGTGCCAGCAGCCATATAGCGGGGGGGCCGACCGGGGAGCTGTTTTTT.

The rearrangement uses TRBV7-6 and TRBJ1-3, with TRBD1 matching 9 bases. The CDR3 loop spans 16 amino acids. The germline CDR1 and CDR2 sequences are SGHVS and FNYEAQ. V trimming: 6 bases; J trimming: 3 bases; junction bases outside the gene matches: 9. The CDR3 region is CASSSFLTGGGNTIYF. CDR3 nucleotides: TGTGCCAGCAGTTCATTTTTGACAGGGGGTGGAAACACCATATATTTT.

This clone appeared once. The CDR3 nucleotides are TGTGCCATCAGTGAGTCAGGGGGGGCCCAGCCCCAGCATTTT. This codes for CAISESGGAQPQHF. The chain recombines TRBV10-3 with TRBJ1-5, with D tentatively TRBD1 (6 bases). CDR1 and CDR2 (germline): ENHRY, SYGVKD. The CDR3 has 14 amino acids. Trimming shortened V by 0 bases and J by 7 bases, and 10 bases separated the two germline ends.

The chain uses TRBV25-1 and TRBJ1-2, with unresolved D. Trimming stripped 6 bases from V and 5 bases from J, with 13 bases between. This CDR3 contains 13 residues. Germline V CDR1 and CDR2: MGHDK, SYGVNS. The CDR3 nucleotides read TGTGCCAGCAGCCGAGGGTTTCGTTATGGCTACACCTTC. As protein: CASSRGFRYGYTF.

The V and J genes are TRBV6-5 and TRBJ2-5, with TRBD2 identical over 10 bases. CDR1 and CDR2 (germline): MNHEY, SVGAGI. V lost 9 bases and J lost 5; bases outside the gene matches: 0. This CDR3 spans 11 amino acids. Written as DNA, the CDR3 is TGTGCCAGTAGCGGGAGGGAGACCCAGTACTTC. Its translation is CASSGRETQYF.

The chain is built from TRBV5-1 and TRBJ1-1; D may be TRBD1 (5 bases). CDR3 length: 15 residues. CDR1 SGHRS and CDR2 YFSETQ come from the germline V gene. V was pared by 4 bases and J by 0 bases, with 13 bases between. This CDR3 is CASSPGGTVNTEAFF. In nucleotides, the CDR3 is TGCGCCAGCAGCCCGGGAGGGACGGTGAACACTGAAGCTTTCTTT.

J is TRBJ2-2 and V is TRBV6-5; no clear D. The CDR3 runs to 13 residues. Germline values: CDR1 MNHEY, CDR2 SVGAGI. V lost 6 bases and J 1 base, leaving 6 bases between the germline ends. CDR3 sequence reads: CASSVQNTGELFF. The DNA of the CDR3 is TGTGCCAGCAGCGTACAGAACACCGGGGAGCTGTTTTTT.

This clone was counted only a few times. V gene TRBV4-2 combines with J gene TRBJ2-7, with TRBD2 identical over 7 bases. J gave up 8 bases and V 1 base, and 11 bases lay outside the gene matches. The CDR3 covers 15 residues. Germline values: CDR1 LGHNA, CDR2 YNFKEQ. In DNA form, the CDR3 reads TGTGCCAGCAGCCAAGGGGCTAGCGGCCAGGGTAAGCAGTACTTC. Protein product: CASSQGASGQGKQYF.

The chain combines TRBV30 with TRBJ1-5; 9 bases are shared with TRBD1. The trim removed 4 bases at V and 3 bases at J, leaving 10 bases unmatched. The germline V gene has CDR1 GTSNPN and CDR2 SVGIG (reference sequence). The CDR3 sequence is 16 residues long. The CDR3 region has the DNA TGTGCCTGGACTCCAACCGGGACAGGGAACAATCAGCCCCAGCATTTT. This gives the protein CAWTPTGTGNNQPQHF.

V is TRBV24-1 and J is TRBJ2-1; 8 bases are a match to TRBD1. In germline, CDR1 is KGHDR, CDR2 SFDVKD. Trimming took 4 bases from V and 3 from J; bases not matched to a gene: 1. The CDR3 is 14 amino acids. The CDR3 spells CATSEGQVYNEQFF. Here the CDR3 DNA reads TGTGCCACCAGTGAGGGACAGGTCTACAATGAGCAGTTCTTC.

The chain couples TRBV12-3 or TRBV12-4 to TRBJ1-5; D gene unclear. With 7 bases removed from V and 4 bases from J, the gap between germline ends came to 11 bases. CDR3 size: 13 residues. CDR3: CASNYGENQPQHF. The DNA of the CDR3 is TGTGCCAGCAACTACGGGGAAAATCAGCCCCAGCATTTT.

As regards this clone: The sample contains more than one DNA sequence encoding this CDR3. This chain joins TRBV19 and TRBJ2-1, with 15 bases matching TRBD2. Germline assignment: CDR1 LNHDA and CDR2 SQIVND (reference sequence). This CDR3 is built from 17 residues. After removal of 5 bases from V and 4 bases from J, the junction contained 6 bases not matched to a gene. CDR3 sequence reads: CASSDAGTSGGYNEQFF. The CDR3, as DNA: TGTGCCAGTAGTGACGCCGGGACTAGCGGGGGGTACAATGAGCAGTTCTTC. The whole variable domain, filled in from reference TRBV19 and TRBJ2-1, reads DGGITQSPKYLFRKEGQNVTLSCEQNLNHDAMYWYRQDPGQGLRLIYYSQIVNDFQKGDIAEGYSVSREKKESFPLTVTSAQKNPTAFYLCASSDAGTSGGYNEQFFGPGTRLTVL.

The V call is TRBV12-3 or TRBV12-4, the J call TRBJ2-1, with D perhaps matching TRBD2 (6 bases). V lost 2 bases and J 10 bases, leaving 12 bases between the germline ends. The CDR3 sequence is 13 residues long. CDR3: CASSLRRDFEQFF. In nucleotides, the CDR3 is TGTGCCAGCAGTTTACGGCGGGACTTCGAGCAGTTCTTC.

The V and J genes are TRBV11-3 and TRBJ2-3, with 8 bases fitting TRBD1. The ends lost 3 bases at V and 1 base at J; junction bases unmatched: 6. The germline CDR1 and CDR2 sequences are SGHNT and YENEEA. This CDR3 contains 16 residues. The CDR3 reads CASSFGQGIRTDTQYF. For the CDR3, the DNA is TGTGCCAGCAGCTTCGGACAGGGAATACGCACAGATACGCAGTATTTT.

The chain carries TRBV19 and TRBJ2-7; 7 bases line up with TRBD1. Germline V gene data show CDR1 as LNHDA and CDR2 as SQIVND (reference sequence). J was trimmed by 5 bases and V by 5 bases; bases with no gene match: 6. The CDR3 sequence is 13 residues long. The CDR3 reads CASSEKTGDEQYF. CDR3 coding DNA: TGTGCCAGTAGTGAAAAAACAGGGGACGAGCAGTACTTC.

This clone was seen a handful of times. The chain carries TRBV5-1 and TRBJ2-1; 15 positions match TRBD2. There are 17 residues in the CDR3. The trim removed 4 bases at V and 4 bases at J, leaving 6 bases unmatched. In germline, CDR1 is SGHRS, CDR2 YFSETQ. CDR3 sequence reads: CASSPGLAGGFYNEQFF. The CDR3 nucleotides are TGCGCCAGCAGCCCGGGACTAGCGGGAGGATTTTACAATGAGCAGTTCTTC.